This T cell receptor beta chain was sequenced for a study of technical replicates of blood from four donors. Libraries were prepared by immunoSEQ multiplex PCR; TCRdb keeps only in-frame clonotypes and omits some of them. This table holds tens of thousands of clones, about 87% found once. The CDR3 covers 11 residues. CDR1 and CDR2 from the germline V gene are SGHDN and FVKESK. The V and J ends lost 5 bases and 10 bases respectively, with 9 bases between them. The sample comprised PBMCs. The chain has TRBV14 and TRBJ2-1; the D gene is possibly TRBD1 (5 bases). This clonotype was obtained from a human donor in good health. Some clones in this sample may be carry-over from other donors' samples. The DNA of the CDR3 is TGTGCCAGCAGCGGTAGGGGCGAGCAGTTCTTC. Amino acid sequence: CASSGRGEQFF. Complete variable domain (other parts from reference TRBV14 and TRBJ2-1): EAGVTQFPSHSVIEKGQTVTLRCDPISGHDNLYWYRRVMGKEIKFLLHFVKESKQDESGMPNNRFLAERTGGTYSTLKVQPAELEDSGVYFCASSGRGEQFFGPGTRLTVL.